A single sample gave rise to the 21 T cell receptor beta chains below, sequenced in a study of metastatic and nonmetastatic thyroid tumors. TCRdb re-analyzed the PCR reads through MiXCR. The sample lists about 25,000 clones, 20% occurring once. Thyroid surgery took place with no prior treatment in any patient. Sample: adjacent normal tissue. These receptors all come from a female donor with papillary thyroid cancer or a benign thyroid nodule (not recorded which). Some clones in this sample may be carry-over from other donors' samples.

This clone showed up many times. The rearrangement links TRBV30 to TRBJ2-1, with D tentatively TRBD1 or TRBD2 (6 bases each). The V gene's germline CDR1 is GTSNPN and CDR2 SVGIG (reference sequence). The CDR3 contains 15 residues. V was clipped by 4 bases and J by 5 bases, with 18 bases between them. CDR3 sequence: CAWTQRGLLNNEQFF. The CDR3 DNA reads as TGTGCCTGGACCCAACGGGGGCTCCTAAACAATGAGCAGTTCTTC.

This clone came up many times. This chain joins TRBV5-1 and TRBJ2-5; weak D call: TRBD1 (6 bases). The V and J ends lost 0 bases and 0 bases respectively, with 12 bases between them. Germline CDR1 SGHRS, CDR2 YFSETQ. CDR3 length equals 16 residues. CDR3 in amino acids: CASSLAGRGNQETQYF. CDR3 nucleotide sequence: TGCGCCAGCAGCTTGGCCGGCAGGGGTAACCAAGAGACCCAGTACTTC.

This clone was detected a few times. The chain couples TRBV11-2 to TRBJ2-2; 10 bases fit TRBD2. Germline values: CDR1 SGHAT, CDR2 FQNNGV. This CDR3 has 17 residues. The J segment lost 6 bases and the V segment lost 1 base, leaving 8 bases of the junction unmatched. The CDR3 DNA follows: TGTGCCAGCAGCTTAGGAGCGGGAGGGCCTGTGGCCGGGGAGCTGTTTTTT. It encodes CASSLGAGGPVAGELFF.

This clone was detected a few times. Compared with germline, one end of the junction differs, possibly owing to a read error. DNA for the CDR3: TGTGCCAACAGTTTGGCCCTCACAGGAGAATACACTGAAGCTTTCTTT. It is translated as CANSLALTGEYTEAFF. The chain employs TRBV28 and TRBJ1-1; D is possibly TRBD1 (5 bases). Germline-derived CDR1 and CDR2 are MDHEN and SYDVKM. This CDR3 region has 16 residues.

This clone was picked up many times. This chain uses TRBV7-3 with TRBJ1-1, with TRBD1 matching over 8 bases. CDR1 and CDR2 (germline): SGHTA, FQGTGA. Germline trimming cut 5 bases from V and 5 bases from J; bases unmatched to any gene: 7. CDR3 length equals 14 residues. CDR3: CASSADRGVTEAFF. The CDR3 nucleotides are TGTGCCAGCAGCGCCGACAGGGGAGTTACTGAAGCTTTCTTT.

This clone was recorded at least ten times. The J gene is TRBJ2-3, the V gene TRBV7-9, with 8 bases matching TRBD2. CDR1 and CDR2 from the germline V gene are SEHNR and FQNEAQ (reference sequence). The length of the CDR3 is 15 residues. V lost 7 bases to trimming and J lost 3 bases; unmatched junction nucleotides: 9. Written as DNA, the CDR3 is TGTGCCAGCAAATCGGATACTAGCGGTACAGATACGCAGTATTTT. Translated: CASKSDTSGTDTQYF. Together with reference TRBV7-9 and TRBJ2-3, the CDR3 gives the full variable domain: DTGVSQNPRHKITKRGQNVTFRCDPISEHNRLYWYRQTLGQGPEFLTYFQNEAQLEKSRLLSDRFSAERPKGSFSTLEIQRTEQGDSAMYLCASKSDTSGTDTQYFGPGTRLTVL.

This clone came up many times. In nucleotides, the CDR3 is TGTGCCAGCAGACAGATCTCAACTAATGAAAAACTGTTTTTT. Protein product: CASRQISTNEKLFF. The chain carries TRBV6-1 and TRBJ1-4, with D unclear. The germline V gene encodes CDR1 MNHNS and CDR2 SASEGT. V was pared by 6 bases and J by 0 bases, with 8 bases between. This CDR3 comprises 14 residues.

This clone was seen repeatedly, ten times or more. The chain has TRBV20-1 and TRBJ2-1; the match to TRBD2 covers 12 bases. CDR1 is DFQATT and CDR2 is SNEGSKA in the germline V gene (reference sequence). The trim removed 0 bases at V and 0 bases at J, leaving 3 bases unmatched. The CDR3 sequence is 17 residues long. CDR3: CSARDPTSGSSYNEQFF. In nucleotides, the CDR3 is TGCAGTGCTAGAGATCCGACTAGCGGGAGCTCCTACAATGAGCAGTTCTTC.

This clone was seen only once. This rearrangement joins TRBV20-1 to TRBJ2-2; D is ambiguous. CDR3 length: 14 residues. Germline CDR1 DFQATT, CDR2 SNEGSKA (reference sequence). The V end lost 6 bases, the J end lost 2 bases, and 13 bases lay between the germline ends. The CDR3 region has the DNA TGCAGTGCACTCATGGCAGGCAACACCGGGGAGCTGTTTTTT. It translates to CSALMAGNTGELFF.

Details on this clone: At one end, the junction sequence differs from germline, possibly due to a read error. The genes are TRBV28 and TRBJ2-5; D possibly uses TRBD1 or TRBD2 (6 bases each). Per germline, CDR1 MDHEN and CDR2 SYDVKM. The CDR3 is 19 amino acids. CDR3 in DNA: TGTGCCAGCAGTACACCCGGGGGCGGTCTGAGCGTGAGTGCGAAGTCCCAATACTTC. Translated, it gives CASSTPGGGLSVSAKSQYF.

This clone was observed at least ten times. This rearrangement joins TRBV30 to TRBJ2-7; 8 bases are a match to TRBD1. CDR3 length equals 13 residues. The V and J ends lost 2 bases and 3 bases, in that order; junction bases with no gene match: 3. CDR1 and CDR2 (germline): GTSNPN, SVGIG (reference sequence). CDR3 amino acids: CAWSRGQGYEQYF. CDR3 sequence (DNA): TGTGCCTGGAGTAGAGGACAGGGCTACGAGCAGTACTTC.

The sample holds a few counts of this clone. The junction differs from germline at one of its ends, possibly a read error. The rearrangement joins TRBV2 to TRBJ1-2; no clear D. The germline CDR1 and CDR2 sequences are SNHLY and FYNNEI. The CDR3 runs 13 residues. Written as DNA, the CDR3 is TGTGCCAGCAGAGAAACCCCGGTGGTTGGCTACACTTTC. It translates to CASRETPVVGYTF.

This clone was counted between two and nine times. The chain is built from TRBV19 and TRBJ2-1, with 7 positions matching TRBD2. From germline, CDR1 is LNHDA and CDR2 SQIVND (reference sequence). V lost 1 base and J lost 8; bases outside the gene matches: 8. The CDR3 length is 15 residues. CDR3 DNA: TGTGCCAGTAGTATAGGCGCGGGAGTCTGCTATGAGCAGTTCTTC. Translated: CASSIGAGVCYEQFF.

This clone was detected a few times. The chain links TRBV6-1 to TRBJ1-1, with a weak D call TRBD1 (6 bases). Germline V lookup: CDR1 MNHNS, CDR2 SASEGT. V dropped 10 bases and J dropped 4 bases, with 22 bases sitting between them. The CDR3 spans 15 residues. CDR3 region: CATLLNREVCTEAFF. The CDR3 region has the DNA TGTGCCACGCTCTTAAACAGGGAGGTATGCACTGAAGCTTTCTTT.

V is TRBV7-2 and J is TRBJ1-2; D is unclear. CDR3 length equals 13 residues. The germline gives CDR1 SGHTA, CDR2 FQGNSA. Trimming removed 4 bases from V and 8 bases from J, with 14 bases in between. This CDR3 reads CASSSHPRSGYTF. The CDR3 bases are TGTGCCAGCAGCTCCCATCCTCGGTCAGGCTACACCTTC.

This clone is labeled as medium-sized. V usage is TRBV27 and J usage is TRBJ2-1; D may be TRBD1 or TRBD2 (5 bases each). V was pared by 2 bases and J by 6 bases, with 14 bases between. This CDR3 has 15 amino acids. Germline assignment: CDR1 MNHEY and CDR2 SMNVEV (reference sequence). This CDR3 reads CASSLRWGNTNEQFF. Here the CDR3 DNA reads TGTGCCAGCAGTTTAAGGTGGGGGAATACCAATGAGCAGTTCTTC.

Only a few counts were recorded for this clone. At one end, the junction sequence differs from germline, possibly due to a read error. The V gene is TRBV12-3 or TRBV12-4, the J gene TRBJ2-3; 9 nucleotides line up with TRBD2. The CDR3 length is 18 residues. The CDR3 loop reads CASSPRREGIIRTDTQYF. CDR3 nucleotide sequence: TGTGCCAGCAGTCCCAGGCGGGAGGGCATAATACGCACGGATACGCAGTATTTT.

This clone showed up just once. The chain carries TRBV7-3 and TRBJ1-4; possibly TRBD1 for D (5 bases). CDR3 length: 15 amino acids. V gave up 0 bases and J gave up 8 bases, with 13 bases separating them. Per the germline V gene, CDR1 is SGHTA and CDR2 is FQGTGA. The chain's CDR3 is CASSLTGVAGEKLFF. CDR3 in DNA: TGTGCCAGCAGCTTAACGGGGGTGGCAGGGGAAAAACTGTTTTTT.

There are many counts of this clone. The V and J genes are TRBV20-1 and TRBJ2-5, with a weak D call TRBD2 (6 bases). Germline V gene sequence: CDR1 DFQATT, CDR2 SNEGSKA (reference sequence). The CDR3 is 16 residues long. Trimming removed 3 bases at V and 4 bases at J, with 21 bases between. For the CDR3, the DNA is TGCAGTGCTAGCCCCCCCGGGGGAGAGTATCGAGAGACCCAGTACTTC. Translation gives CSASPPGGEYRETQYF.

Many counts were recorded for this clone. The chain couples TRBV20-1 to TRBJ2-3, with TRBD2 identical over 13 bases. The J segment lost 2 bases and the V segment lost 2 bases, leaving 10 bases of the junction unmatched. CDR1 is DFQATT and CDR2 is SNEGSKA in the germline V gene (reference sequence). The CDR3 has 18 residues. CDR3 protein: CSARKERGLAGYTDTQYF. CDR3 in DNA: TGCAGTGCTAGAAAGGAAAGGGGACTAGCGGGGTACACAGATACGCAGTATTTT.

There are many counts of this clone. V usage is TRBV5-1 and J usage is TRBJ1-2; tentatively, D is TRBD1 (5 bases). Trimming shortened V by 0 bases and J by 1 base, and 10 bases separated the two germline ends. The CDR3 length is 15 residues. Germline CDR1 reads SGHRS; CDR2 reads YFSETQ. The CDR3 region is CASSLVPGNNYGYTF. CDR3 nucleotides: TGCGCCAGCAGCTTGGTTCCAGGGAATAACTATGGCTACACCTTC.